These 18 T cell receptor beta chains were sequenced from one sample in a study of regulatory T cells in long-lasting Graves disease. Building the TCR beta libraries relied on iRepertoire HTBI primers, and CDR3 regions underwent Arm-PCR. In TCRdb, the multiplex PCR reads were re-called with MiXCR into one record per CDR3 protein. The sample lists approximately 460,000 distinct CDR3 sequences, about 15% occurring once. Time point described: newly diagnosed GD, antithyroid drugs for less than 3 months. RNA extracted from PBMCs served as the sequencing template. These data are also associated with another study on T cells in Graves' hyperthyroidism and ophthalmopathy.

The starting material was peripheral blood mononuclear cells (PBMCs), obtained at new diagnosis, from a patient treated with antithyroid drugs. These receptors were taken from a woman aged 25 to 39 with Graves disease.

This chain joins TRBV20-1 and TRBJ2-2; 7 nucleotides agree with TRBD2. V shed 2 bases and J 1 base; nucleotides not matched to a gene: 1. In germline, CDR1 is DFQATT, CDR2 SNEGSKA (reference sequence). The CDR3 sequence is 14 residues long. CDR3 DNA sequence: TGCAGTGCTAGAATAGCGGGGAACACCGGGGAGCTGTTTTTT. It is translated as CSARIAGNTGELFF.

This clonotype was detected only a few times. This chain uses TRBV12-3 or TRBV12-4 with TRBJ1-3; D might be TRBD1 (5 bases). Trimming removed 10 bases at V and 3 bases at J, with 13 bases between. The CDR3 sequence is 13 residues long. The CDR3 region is CATQQGGGNTIYF. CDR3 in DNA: TGTGCCACACAGCAGGGAGGTGGAAACACCATATATTTT.

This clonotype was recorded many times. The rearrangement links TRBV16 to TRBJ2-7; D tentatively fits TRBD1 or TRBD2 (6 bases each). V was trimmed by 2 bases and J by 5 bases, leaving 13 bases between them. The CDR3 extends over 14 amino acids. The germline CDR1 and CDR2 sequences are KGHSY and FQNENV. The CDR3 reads CASSQRSGADEQYF. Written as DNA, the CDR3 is TGTGCCAGCAGCCAACGATCGGGGGCAGACGAGCAGTACTTC.

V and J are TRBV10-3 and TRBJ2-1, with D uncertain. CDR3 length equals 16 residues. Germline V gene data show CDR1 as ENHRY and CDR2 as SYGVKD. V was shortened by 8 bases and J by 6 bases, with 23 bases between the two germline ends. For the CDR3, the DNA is TGTGCCATCGCCTATTATACCGTGGTACAGTCCAATGAGCAGTTCTTC. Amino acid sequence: CAIAYYTVVQSNEQFF.

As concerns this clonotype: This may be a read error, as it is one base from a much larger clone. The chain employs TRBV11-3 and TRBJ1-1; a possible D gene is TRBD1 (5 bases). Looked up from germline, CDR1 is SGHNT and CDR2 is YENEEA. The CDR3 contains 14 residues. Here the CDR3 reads CASRGERTKPEDFF. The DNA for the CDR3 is TGTGCCAGCAGGGGCGAAAGGACAAAACCTGAAGATTTCTTT. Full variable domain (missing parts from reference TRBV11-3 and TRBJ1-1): EAGVVQSPRYKIIEKKQPVAFWCNPISGHNTLYWYLQNLGQGPELLIRYENEEAVDDSQLPKDRFSAERLKGVDSTLKIQPAELGDSAVYLCASRGERTKPEDFFGQGTRLTVV.

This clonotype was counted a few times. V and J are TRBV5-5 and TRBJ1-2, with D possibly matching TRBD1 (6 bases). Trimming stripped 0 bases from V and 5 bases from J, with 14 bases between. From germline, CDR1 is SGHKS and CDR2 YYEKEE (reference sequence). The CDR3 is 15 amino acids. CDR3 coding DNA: TGTGCCAGCAGCTTGGGCGGGGGCTGGAGTTATGGCTACACCTTC. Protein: CASSLGGGWSYGYTF.

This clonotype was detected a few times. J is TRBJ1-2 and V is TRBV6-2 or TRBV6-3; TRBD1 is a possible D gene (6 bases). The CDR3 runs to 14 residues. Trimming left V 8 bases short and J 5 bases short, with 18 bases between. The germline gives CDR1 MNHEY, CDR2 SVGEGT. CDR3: CASGSGAPLYGYTF. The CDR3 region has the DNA TGTGCCAGCGGTTCAGGGGCCCCCCTATATGGCTACACCTTC.

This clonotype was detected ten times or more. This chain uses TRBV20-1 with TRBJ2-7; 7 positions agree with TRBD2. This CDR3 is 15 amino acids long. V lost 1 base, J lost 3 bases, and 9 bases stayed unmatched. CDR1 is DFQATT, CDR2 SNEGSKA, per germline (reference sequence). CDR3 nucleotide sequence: TGCAGTGCTAGAGGCGTAGGGCGGGAGATCTACGAGCAGTACTTC. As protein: CSARGVGREIYEQYF.

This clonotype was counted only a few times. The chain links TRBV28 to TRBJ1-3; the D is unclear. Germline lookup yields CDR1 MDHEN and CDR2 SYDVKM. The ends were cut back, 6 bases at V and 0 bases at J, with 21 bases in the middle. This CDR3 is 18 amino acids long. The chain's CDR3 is CASSSPHRADPSGNTIYF. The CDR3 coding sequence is TGTGCCAGCAGCTCACCCCACCGCGCGGACCCCTCTGGAAACACCATATATTTT.

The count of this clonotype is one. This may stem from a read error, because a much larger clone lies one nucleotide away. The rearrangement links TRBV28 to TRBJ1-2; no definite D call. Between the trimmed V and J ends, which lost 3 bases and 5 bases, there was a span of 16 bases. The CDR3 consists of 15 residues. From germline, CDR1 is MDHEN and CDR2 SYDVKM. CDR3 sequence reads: CASSFPAGLGYGYTF. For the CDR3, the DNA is TGTGCCAGCAGTTTTCCGGCAGGCCTGGGATATGGCTACACCTTC.

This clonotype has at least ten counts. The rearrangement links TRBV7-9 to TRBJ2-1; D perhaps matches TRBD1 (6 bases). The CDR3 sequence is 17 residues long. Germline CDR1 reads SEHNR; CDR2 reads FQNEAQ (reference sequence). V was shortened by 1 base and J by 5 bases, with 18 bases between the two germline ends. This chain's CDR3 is CASSLDRWTDSHNEQFF. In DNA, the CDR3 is TGTGCCAGCAGCTTAGATCGGTGGACAGATAGCCACAATGAGCAGTTCTTC.

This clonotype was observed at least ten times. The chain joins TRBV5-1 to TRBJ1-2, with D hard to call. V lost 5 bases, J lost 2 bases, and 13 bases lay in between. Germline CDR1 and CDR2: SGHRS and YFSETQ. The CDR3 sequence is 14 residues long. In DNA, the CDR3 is TGCGCCAGCAGGGACCCTGCAGGAAACTATGGCTACACCTTC. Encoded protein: CASRDPAGNYGYTF.

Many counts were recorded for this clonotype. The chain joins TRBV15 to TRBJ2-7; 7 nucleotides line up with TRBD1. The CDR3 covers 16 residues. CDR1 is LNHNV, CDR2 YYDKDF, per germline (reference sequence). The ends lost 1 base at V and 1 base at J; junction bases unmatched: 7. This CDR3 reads CATSRGRTGPSYEQYF. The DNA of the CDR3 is TGTGCCACCAGCAGAGGAAGGACAGGACCGTCCTACGAGCAGTACTTC. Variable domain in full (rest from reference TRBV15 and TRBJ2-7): DAMVIQNPRYQVTQFGKPVTLSCSQTLNHNVMYWYQQKSSQAPKLLFHYYDKDFNNEADTPDNFQSRRPNTSFCFLDIRSPGLGDTAMYLCATSRGRTGPSYEQYFGPGTRLTVT.

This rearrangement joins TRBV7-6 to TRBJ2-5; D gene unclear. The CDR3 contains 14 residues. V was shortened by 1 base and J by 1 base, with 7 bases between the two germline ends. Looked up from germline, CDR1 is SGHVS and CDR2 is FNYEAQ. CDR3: CASSLVRSQETQYF. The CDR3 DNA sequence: TGTGCCAGCAGCTTAGTGCGCTCCCAAGAGACCCAGTACTTC.

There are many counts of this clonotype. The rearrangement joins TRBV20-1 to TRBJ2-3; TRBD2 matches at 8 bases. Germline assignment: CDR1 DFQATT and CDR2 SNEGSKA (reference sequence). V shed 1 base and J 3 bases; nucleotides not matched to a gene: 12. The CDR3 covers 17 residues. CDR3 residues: CSARAREGTRWTDTQYF. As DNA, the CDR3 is TGCAGTGCTAGAGCCCGGGAGGGGACGCGCTGGACAGATACGCAGTATTTT.

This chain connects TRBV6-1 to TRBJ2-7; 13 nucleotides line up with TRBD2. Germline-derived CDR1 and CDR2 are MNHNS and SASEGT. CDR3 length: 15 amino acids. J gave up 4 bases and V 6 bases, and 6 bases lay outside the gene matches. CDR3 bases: TGTGCCAGCAGGGCACTAGCGGGAGGGATGTACGAGCAGTACTTC. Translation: CASRALAGGMYEQYF.

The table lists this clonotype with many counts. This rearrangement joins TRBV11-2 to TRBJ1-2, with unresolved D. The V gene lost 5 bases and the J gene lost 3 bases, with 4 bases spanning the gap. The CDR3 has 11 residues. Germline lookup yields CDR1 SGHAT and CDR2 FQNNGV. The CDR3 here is CASSGYYGYTF. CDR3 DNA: TGTGCCAGCAGCGGTTACTATGGCTACACCTTC.

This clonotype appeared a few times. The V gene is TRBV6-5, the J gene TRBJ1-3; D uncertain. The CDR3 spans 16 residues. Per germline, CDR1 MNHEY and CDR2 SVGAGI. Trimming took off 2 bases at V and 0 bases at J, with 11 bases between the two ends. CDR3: CASSYGVHFSGNTIYF. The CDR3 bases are TGTGCCAGCAGTTACGGGGTGCATTTCTCTGGAAACACCATATATTTT.